The sequence of this T cell receptor (beta chain) was determined in a study of blood T cells in healthy people across ages. Sample-barcoded 5' priming and a J-beta primer mix drove a second PCR of about 6 to 12 cycles. TCRdb itself ran the 5' RACE reads through MiXCR, one entry per CDR3 protein. The repertoire includes approximately 490,000 distinct CDR3 sequences, around 24% of them detected once, and around 10% sits in the top ten. CDR3 length: 13 residues. Germline V CDR1 and CDR2: SGHRS, YFSETQ. V was shortened by 1 base and J by 1 base, with 6 bases between the two germline ends. These data were also filed under a second study, of T cells of mothers and their children.

This clonotype was sampled from a boy younger than 18 in good health. V is TRBV5-1 and J is TRBJ2-7, with D uncertain. The sequencing sample was made of blood. The CDR3 DNA is TGCGCCAGCAGCTTGATGGAATCCTACGAGCAGTACTTC. This translates into CASSLMESYEQYF.